The sequence of this T cell receptor beta chain was determined in a study of CD4 T cells in relation to SARS-CoV-2 and coronaviruses. Background on the study: After 10 days of antigen culture, PBMC TCR beta CDR3s were sequenced.

CDR3 length: 14 amino acids. In germline, CDR1 is SEHNR, CDR2 FQNEAQ (reference sequence). Trimming removed 3 bases from V and 2 bases from J, with 10 bases in between. The study's findings and limits: In around two thirds of donors, memory CD4+ clonotypes crossrecognized SARS-CoV-2 and at least one common cold coronavirus spike.

Comment on this clone: Its antigen remains unidentified.

Before the COVID-19 pandemic, during about 2010-2019, CD4+ T cells were taken from unexposed donors. CD4+ T cells were isolated from the cells after roughly 11 days of culture. Approximately 1.9 million PBMCs per well were cultured with 9 to 10 IU/ml IL-2. Using immunoSEQ multiplex PCR, the repertoire was profiled, and TCRdb retains in-frame clones only, with some absent. The table includes approximately 20,000 clones, roughly 80% detected once. The sample was CD4+ T cells from PBMCs, cultured in vitro. This receptor was obtained from a human donor in good health. The genes are TRBV7-9 and TRBJ1-1; D unclear. The DNA for the CDR3 is TGTGCCAGCAGCTTTCCCTACACTAACACTGAAGCTTTCTTT. As protein: CASSFPYTNTEAFF.